The clone carrying this T cell receptor beta chain was detected only once. Its cognate antigen is unknown. The PCR contained 60 Vbeta and 13 Jbeta primers. TCRdb's copy holds only in-frame clones and misses some; the assay was immunoSEQ multiplex PCR. This table holds 93,000 or so clones, roughly 80% found once. This sample stems from a study of cytomegalovirus exposure and HLA in healthy donors. As for the study in general: From HLA-typed donors, an early data release held tens of millions of unique TCRs.

Healthy individuals who donated bone marrow served as the donors. Whole-study results and caveats: TCR beta V- and J-gene trimming, according to a later analysis, was linked to a missense DCLRE1C variant. Within the data, a cluster of highly shared sequence variants was likely a sequencing artifact.

V was cut by 6 bases and J by 0 bases, with 8 bases left in between. The CDR3 has 13 residues. Germline CDR1 MNHNS, CDR2 SASEGT. Material: PBMCs. The receptor was isolated from a man aged 45-65 years in good health and CMV-seropositive. The J gene is TRBJ1-1, the V gene TRBV6-1; D is undetermined. The CDR3 region has the DNA TGTGCCAGCAGAAACAGTCTGAACACTGAAGCTTTCTTT. Protein sequence: CASRNSLNTEAFF.